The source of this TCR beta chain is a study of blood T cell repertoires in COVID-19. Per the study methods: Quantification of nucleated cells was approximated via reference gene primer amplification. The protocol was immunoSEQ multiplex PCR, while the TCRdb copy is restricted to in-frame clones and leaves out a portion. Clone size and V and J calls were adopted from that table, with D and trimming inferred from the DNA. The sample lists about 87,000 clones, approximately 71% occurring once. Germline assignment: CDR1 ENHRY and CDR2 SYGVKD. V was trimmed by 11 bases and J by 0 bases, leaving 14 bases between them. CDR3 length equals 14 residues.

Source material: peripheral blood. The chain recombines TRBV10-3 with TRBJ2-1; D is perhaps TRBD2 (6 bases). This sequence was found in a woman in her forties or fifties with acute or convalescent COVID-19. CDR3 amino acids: CASHGGSSYNEQFF. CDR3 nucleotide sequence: TGTGCCTCACATGGGGGGAGCTCCTACAATGAGCAGTTCTTC.